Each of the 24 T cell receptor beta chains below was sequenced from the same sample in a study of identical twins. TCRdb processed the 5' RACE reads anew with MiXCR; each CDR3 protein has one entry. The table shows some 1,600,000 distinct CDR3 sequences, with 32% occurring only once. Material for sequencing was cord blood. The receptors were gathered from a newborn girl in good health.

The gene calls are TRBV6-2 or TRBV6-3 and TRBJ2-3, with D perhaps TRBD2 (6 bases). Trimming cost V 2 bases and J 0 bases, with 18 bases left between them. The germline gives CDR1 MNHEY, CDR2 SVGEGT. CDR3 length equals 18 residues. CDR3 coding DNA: TGTGCCAGCAGTTACCCGGAGGAGCGGGTCTCTAGCACAGATACGCAGTATTTT. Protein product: CASSYPEERVSSTDTQYF.

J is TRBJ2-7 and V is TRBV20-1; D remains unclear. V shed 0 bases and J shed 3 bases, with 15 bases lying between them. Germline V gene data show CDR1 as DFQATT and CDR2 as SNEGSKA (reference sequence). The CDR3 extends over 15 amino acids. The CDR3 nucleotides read TGCAGTGCTAGAGAATTGGTCCGGCCCCTCTACGAGCAGTACTTC. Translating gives CSARELVRPLYEQYF.

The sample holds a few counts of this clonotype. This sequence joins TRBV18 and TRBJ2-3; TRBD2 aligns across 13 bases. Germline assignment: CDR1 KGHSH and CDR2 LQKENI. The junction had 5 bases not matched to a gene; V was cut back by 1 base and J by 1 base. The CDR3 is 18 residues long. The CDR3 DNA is TGTGCCAGCTCACCACTCGGACTAGCGGGAGTAGGCACAGATACGCAGTATTTT. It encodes CASSPLGLAGVGTDTQYF. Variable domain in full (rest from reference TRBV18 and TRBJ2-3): NAGVMQNPRHLVRRRGQEARLRCSPMKGHSHVYWYRQLPEEGLKFMVYLQKENIIDESGMPKERFSAEFPKEGPSILRIQQVVRGDSAAYFCASSPLGLAGVGTDTQYFGPGTRLTVL.

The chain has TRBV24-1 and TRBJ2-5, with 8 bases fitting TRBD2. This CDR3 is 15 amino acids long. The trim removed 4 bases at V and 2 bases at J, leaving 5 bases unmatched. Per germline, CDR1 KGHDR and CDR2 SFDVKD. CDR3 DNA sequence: TGTGCCACCAGTGACTCGGGACTAGGTCAAGAGACCCAGTACTTC. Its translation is CATSDSGLGQETQYF.

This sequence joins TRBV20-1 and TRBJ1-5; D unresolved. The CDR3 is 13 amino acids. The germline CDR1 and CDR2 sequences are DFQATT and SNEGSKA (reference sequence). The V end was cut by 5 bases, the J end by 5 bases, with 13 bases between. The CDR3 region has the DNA TGCAGTGCTCCAGAGCCCGGGTATCAGCCCCAGCATTTT. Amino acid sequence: CSAPEPGYQPQHF.

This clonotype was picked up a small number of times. The CDR3 region is CATSRDPNSNQPQHF. Here the CDR3 DNA reads TGTGCCACCAGCAGAGATCCGAATAGCAATCAGCCCCAGCATTTT. The V and J genes are TRBV15 and TRBJ1-5; D is ambiguous. Germline V gene sequence: CDR1 LNHNV, CDR2 YYDKDF (reference sequence). V was shortened by 0 bases and J by 0 bases, with 6 bases between the two germline ends. The CDR3 has 15 amino acids.

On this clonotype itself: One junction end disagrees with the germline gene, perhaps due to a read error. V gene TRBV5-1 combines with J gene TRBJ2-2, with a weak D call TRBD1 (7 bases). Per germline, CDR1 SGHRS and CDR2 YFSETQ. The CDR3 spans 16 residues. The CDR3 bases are TGCGTCAGCAGCTCGGGGGACAGTCTTAACACCGGGGAGCTGTTTTTT. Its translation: CVSSSGDSLNTGELFF.

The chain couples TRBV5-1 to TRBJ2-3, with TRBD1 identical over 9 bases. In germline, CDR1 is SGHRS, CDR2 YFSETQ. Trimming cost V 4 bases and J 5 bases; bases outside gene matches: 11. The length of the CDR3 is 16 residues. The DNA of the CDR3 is TGCGCCAGCAGCCGAACCCCGGGACAGGGAGAAGATACGCAGTATTTT. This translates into CASSRTPGQGEDTQYF.

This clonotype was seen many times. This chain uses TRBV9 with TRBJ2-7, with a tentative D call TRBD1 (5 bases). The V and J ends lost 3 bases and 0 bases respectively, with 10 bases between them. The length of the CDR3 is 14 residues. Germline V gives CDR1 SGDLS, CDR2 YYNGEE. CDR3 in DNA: TGTGCCAGCAGCGCGCAGGGATTCTCCTACGAGCAGTACTTC. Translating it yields CASSAQGFSYEQYF.

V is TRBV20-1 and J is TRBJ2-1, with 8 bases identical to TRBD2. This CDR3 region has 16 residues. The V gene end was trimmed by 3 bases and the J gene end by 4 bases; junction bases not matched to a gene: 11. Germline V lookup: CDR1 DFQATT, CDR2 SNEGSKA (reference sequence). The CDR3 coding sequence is TGCAGTGCTAGGGACCCGAGACTAGCGTGGTACAATGAGCAGTTCTTC. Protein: CSARDPRLAWYNEQFF.

CDR3 coding DNA: TGTGCCAGTAGTGATCGTGAGCAGTTCTTC. This encodes CASSDREQFF. The gene calls are TRBV19 and TRBJ2-1; D is unclear. The germline V and J ends were trimmed by 5 bases and 9 bases, with 5 bases remaining between them. The CDR3 has 10 residues. Germline V CDR1 and CDR2: LNHDA, SQIVND (reference sequence). Filled out from reference TRBV19 and TRBJ2-1, the complete variable domain reads DGGITQSPKYLFRKEGQNVTLSCEQNLNHDAMYWYRQDPGQGLRLIYYSQIVNDFQKGDIAEGYSVSREKKESFPLTVTSAQKNPTAFYLCASSDREQFFGPGTRLTVL.

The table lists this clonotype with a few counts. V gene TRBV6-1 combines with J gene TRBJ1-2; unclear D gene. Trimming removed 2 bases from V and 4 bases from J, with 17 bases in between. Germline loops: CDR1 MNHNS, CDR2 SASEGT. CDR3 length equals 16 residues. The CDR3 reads CASSEPYAQEGYGYTF. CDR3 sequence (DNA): TGTGCCAGCAGTGAACCCTATGCCCAGGAGGGCTATGGCTACACCTTC.

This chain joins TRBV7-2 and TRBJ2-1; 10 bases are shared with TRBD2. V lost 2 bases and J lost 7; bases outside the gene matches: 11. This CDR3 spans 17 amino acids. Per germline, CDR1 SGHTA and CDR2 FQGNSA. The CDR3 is CASSLRASGGGINEQFF. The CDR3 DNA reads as TGTGCCAGCAGCTTACGGGCTAGCGGGGGCGGTATTAATGAGCAGTTCTTC. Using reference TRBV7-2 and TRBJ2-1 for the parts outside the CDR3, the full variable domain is GAGVSQSPSNKVTEKGKDVELRCDPISGHTALYWYRQSLGQGLEFLIYFQGNSAPDKSGLPSDRFSAERTGGSVSTLTIQRTQQEDSAVYLCASSLRASGGGINEQFFGPGTRLTVL.

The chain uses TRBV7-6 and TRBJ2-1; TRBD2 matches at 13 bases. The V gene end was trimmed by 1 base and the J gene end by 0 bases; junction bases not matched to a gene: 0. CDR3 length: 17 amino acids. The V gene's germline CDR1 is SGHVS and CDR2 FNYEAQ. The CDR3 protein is CASSLGTSGGSYNEQFF. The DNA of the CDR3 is TGTGCCAGCAGCTTAGGGACTAGCGGGGGCTCCTACAATGAGCAGTTCTTC.

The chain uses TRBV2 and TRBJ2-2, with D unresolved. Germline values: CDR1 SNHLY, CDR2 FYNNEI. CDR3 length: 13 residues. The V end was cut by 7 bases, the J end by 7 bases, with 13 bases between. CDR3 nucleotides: TGTGCCAGCAAAAGCCCAGTCGGCGGGGAGCTGTTTTTT. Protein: CASKSPVGGELFF.

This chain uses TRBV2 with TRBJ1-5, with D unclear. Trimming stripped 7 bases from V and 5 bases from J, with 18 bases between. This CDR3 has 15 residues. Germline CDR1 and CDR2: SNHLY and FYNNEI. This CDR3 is CASTERINSYQPQHF. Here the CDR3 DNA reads TGTGCCAGCACCGAACGAATTAACTCCTATCAGCCCCAGCATTTT.

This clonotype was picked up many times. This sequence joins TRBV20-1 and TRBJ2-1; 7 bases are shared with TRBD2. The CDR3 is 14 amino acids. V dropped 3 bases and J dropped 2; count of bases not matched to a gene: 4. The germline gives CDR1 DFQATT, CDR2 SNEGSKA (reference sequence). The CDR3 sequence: CSARTGGPYNEQFF. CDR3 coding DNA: TGCAGTGCTAGGACGGGAGGCCCCTACAATGAGCAGTTCTTC.

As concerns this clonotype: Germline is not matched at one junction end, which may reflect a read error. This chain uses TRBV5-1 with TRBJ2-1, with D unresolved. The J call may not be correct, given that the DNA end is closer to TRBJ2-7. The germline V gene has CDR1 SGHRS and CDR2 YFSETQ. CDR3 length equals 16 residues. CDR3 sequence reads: CASSWIGPGLSCEQYF. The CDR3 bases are TGCGCCAGCAGCTGGATAGGCCCCGGGCTATCCTGCGAGCAGTACTTC.

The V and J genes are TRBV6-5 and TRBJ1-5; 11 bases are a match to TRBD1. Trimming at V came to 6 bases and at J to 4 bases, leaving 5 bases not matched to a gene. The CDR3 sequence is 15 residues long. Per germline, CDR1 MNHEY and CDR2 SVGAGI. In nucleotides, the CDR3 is TGTGCCAGCAGGACGGACAGGGGGCGGAATCAGCCCCAGCATTTT. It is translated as CASRTDRGRNQPQHF.

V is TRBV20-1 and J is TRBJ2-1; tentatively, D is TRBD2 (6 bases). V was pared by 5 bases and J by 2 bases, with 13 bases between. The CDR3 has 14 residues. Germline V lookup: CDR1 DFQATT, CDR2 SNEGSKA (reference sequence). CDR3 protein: CSAYGLPAYNEQFF. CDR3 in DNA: TGCAGTGCTTACGGACTACCTGCCTACAATGAGCAGTTCTTC.

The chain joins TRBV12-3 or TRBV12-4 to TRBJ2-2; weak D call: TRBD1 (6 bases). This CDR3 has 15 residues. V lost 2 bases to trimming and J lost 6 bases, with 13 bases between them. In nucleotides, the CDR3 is TGTGCCAGCAGTTTATTTTCGGCAGGGGCCGGGGAGCTGTTTTTT. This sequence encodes CASSLFSAGAGELFF.

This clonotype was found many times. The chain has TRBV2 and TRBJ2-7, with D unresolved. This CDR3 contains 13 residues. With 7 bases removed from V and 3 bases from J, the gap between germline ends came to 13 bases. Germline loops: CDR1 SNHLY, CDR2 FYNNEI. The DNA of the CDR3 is TGTGCCAGCATCCCGACGGACCTCTACGAGCAGTACTTC. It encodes CASIPTDLYEQYF.

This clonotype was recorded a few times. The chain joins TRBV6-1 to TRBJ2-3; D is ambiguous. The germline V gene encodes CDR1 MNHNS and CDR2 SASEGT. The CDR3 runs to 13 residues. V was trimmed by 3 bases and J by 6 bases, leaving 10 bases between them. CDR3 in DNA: TGTGCCAGCAGTGACCCAAGACTCGATACGCAGTATTTT. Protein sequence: CASSDPRLDTQYF.

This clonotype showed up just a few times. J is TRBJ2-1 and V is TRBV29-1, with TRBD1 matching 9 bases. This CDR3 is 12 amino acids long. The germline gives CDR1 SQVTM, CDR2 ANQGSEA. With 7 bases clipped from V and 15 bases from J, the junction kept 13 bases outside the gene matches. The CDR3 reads CSAKVDGTGRFF. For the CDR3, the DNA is TGCAGCGCCAAAGTTGACGGGACAGGGCGGTTCTTC.